The 5 T cell receptor beta chains below come from one sample, sequenced in a study of blood T cell repertoires in COVID-19 (dated by TCRdb to between 2020 and 2021). The library relied on the immunoSEQ multiplex PCR assay. Sourced from immuneACCESS, this table was stored by TCRdb with only in-frame sequences that have V and J called. A share of the clones is absent; for the studies checked, an unresolved V gene accounts for under half, and the remainder has no known explanation. Across this sample there are roughly 80,000 clones, with around 83% seen only once. The top ten clones comprise 3% to 4% of the sample. Input material: peripheral blood. The origin of the receptors is a man aged 45-65 years with acute or convalescent COVID-19.

This chain links TRBV11-2 with TRBJ2-1; D is uncertain. The V gene lost 5 bases and the J gene lost 4 bases, with 3 bases spanning the gap. The CDR3 runs to 11 residues. The V gene's germline CDR1 is SGHAT and CDR2 FQNNGV. For the CDR3, the DNA is TGTGCCAGCAGCCATTACAATGAGCAGTTCTTC. Amino acids: CASSHYNEQFF.

This rearrangement joins TRBV7-6 to TRBJ1-4, with 7 nucleotides matching TRBD1. The CDR3 sequence is 13 residues long. Trimming took 5 bases from V and 6 from J; bases not matched to a gene: 3. Germline V lookup: CDR1 SGHVS, CDR2 FNYEAQ. The CDR3 here is CASSPDRDEKLFF. The CDR3 nucleotides are TGTGCCAGCAGCCCAGACAGGGATGAAAAACTGTTTTTT. The whole variable domain, remainder taken from reference TRBV7-6 and TRBJ1-4, is GAGVSQSPRYKVTKRGQDVALRCDPISGHVSLYWYRQALGQGPEFLTYFNYEAQQDKSGLPNDRFSAERPEGSISTLTIQRTEQRDSAMYRCASSPDRDEKLFFGSGTQLSVL.

This rearrangement joins TRBV11-1 to TRBJ2-7; no reliable D call. The germline V and J ends were trimmed by 5 bases and 0 bases, with 14 bases remaining between them. CDR1 and CDR2 from the germline V gene are SGHAT and FQDESV (reference sequence). This CDR3 region has 15 residues. For the CDR3, the DNA is TGTGCCAGCAGCCAGGCTTCCGGATTCTCCTACGAGCAGTACTTC. Protein: CASSQASGFSYEQYF.

The chain couples TRBV2 to TRBJ1-1; D is unresolved. The germline V and J ends were trimmed by 5 bases and 1 base, with 14 bases remaining between them. CDR1 and CDR2 from the germline V gene are SNHLY and FYNNEI. The CDR3 has 15 residues. As DNA, the CDR3 is TGTGCCAGCAGTACCGAGGGCCACTCGAACACTGAAGCTTTCTTT. Translation: CASSTEGHSNTEAFF.

This clone was counted once. The chain recombines TRBV7-2 with TRBJ2-2, with 10 bases identical to TRBD2. V gave up 5 bases and J gave up 4 bases; unmatched junction bases: 7. The CDR3 is 16 amino acids. Germline V gives CDR1 SGHTA, CDR2 FQGNSA. For the CDR3, the DNA is TGTGCCAGCAGCCCGATAGCGGGAGGCGTCACCGGGGAGCTGTTTTTT. Its translation: CASSPIAGGVTGELFF.